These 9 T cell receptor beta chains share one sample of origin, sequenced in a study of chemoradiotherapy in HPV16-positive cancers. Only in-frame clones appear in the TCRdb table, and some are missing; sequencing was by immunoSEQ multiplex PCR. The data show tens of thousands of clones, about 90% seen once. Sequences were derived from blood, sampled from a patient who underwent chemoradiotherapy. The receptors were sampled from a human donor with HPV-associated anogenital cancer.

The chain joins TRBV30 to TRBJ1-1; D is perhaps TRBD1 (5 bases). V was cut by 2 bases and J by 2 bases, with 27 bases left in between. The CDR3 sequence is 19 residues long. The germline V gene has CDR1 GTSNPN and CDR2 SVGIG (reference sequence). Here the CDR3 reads CAWSKGGFTTEDYNTEAFF. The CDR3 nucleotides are TGTGCCTGGAGTAAAGGCGGATTTACGACAGAGGATTACAACACTGAAGCTTTCTTT.

DNA for the CDR3: TGTGCCACCAGCAGAGGGGGGGAAGGAAACACCATATATTTT. Translating gives CATSRGGEGNTIYF. The chain has TRBV15 and TRBJ1-3; the D gene is possibly TRBD1 (5 bases). This CDR3 contains 14 residues. From germline, CDR1 is LNHNV and CDR2 YYDKDF (reference sequence). V was clipped by 1 base and J by 4 bases, with 8 bases between them.

The CDR3 reads CASSSRDRGTDTQYF. CDR3 DNA sequence: TGTGCCAGCAGCTCCCGGGACAGGGGCACAGATACGCAGTATTTT. The V call is TRBV5-6, the J call TRBJ2-3; 9 bases are a match to TRBD1. Losses at the gene ends were 3 bases for V and 1 base for J; bases not matched to a gene: 3. Germline CDR1 and CDR2: SGHDT and YYEEEE. The CDR3 loop spans 15 amino acids.

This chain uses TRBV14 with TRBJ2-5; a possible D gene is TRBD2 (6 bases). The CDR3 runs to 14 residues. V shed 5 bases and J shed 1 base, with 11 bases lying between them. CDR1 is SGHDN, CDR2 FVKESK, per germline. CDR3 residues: CASSGRDSQETQYF. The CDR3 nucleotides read TGTGCCAGCAGCGGCCGGGACTCCCAAGAGACCCAGTACTTC.

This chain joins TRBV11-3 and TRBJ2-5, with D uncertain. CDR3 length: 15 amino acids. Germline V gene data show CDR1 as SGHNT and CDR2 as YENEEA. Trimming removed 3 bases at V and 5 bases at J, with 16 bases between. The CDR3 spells CASSFSASRRETQYF. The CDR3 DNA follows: TGTGCCAGCAGCTTTTCCGCCTCCCGGCGCGAGACCCAGTACTTC.

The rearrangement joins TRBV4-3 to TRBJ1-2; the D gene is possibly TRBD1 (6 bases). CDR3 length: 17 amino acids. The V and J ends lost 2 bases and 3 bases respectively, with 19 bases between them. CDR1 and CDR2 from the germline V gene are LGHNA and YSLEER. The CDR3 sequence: CASSQTRLDSPYYGYTF. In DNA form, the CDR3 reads TGCGCCAGCAGCCAAACAAGACTGGACAGCCCTTACTATGGCTACACCTTC.

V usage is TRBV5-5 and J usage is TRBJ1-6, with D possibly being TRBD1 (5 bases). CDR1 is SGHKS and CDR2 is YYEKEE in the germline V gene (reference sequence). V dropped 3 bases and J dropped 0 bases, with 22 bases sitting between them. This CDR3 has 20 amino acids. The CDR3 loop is CASSSKNRDGRSSYNSPLHF. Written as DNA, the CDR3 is TGTGCCAGCAGCTCTAAAAATCGGGACGGAAGGAGCTCCTATAATTCACCCCTCCACTTT.

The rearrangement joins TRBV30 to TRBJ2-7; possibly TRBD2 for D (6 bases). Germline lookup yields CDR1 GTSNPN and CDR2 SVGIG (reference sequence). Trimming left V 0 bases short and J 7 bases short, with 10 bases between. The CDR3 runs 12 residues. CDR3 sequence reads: CAWSVSRGEQYF. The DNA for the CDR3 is TGTGCCTGGAGTGTGTCTCGGGGGGAGCAGTACTTC.

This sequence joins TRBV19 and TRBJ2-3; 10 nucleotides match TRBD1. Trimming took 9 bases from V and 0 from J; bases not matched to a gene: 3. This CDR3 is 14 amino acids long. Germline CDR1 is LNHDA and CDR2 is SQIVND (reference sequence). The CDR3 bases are TGTGCCAGCCTGGACAGGGGGAGCACAGATACGCAGTATTTT. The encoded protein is CASLDRGSTDTQYF. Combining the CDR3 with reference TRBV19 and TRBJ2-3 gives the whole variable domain DGGITQSPKYLFRKEGQNVTLSCEQNLNHDAMYWYRQDPGQGLRLIYYSQIVNDFQKGDIAEGYSVSREKKESFPLTVTSAQKNPTAFYLCASLDRGSTDTQYFGPGTRLTVL.